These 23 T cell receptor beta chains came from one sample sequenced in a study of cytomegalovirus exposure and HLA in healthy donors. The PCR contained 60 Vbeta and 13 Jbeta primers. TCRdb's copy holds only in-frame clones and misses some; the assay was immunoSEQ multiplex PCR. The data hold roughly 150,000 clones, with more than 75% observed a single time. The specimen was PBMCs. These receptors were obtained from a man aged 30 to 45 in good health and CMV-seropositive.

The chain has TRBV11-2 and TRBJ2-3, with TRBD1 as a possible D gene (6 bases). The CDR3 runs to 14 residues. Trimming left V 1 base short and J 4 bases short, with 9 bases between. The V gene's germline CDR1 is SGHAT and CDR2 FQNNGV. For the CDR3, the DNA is TGTGCCAGCAGCTTAGTCAGGGGATCAGATACGCAGTATTTT. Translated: CASSLVRGSDTQYF.

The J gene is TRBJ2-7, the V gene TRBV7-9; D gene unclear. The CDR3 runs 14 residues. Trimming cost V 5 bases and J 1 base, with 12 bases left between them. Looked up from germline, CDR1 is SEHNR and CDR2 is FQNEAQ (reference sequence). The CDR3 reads CASSPNQASYEQYF. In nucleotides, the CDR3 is TGTGCCAGCAGCCCCAATCAGGCGTCCTACGAGCAGTACTTC.

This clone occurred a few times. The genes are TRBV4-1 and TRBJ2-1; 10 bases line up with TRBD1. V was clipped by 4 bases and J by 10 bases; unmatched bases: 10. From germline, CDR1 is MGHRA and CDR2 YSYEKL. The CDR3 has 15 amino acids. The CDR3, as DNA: TGCGCCAGCAGCCTTCTCCGGGACAGGGGCCCCGAGCAGTTCTTC. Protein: CASSLLRDRGPEQFF.

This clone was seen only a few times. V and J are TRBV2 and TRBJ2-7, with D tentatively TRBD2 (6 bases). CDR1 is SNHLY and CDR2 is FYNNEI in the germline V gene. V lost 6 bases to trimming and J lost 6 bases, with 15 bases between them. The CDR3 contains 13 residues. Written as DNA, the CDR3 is TGTGCCAGCAGACTGACTAGGCCTGGCGAGCAGTACTTC. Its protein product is CASRLTRPGEQYF.

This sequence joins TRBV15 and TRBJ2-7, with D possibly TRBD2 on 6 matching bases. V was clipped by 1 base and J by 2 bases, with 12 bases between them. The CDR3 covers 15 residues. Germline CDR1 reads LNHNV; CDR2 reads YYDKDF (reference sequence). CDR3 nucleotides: TGTGCCACCAGCAGAGGTCTAGCGTCGCCCTACGAGCAGTACTTC. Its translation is CATSRGLASPYEQYF.

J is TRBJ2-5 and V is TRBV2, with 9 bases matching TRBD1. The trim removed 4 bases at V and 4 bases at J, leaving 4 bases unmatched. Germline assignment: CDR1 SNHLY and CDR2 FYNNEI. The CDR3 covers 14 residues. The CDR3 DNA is TGTGCCAGCAGTGCACAGGGGGCAGGAGAGACCCAGTACTTC. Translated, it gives CASSAQGAGETQYF.

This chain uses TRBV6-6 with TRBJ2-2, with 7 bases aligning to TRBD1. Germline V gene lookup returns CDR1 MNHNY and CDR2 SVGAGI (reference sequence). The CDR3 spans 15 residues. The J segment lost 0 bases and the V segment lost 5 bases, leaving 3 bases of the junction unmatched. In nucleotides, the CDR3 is TGTGCCAGCAGTCATGACAGGGCGAACACCGGGGAGCTGTTTTTT. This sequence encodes CASSHDRANTGELFF.

The CDR3 DNA is TGTGCCAGCAGCTTAGTTCAGGGAGGGACTGAAGCTTTCTTT. Its translation is CASSLVQGGTEAFF. The chain links TRBV11-3 to TRBJ1-1; weak D call: TRBD1 (5 bases). CDR1 and CDR2 (germline): SGHNT, YENEEA. CDR3 length: 14 residues. V was shortened by 1 base and J by 5 bases, with 11 bases between the two germline ends.

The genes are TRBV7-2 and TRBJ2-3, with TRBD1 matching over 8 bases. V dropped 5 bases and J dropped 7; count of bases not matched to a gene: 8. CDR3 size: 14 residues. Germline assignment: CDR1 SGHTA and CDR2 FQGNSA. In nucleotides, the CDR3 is TGTGCCAGCAGCCCCCGGACAGGGATGAATACGCAGTATTTT. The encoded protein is CASSPRTGMNTQYF.

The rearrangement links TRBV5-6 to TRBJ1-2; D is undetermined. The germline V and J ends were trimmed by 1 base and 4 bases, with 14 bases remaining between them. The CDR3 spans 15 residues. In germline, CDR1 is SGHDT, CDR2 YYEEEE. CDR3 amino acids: CASSLRRGLGYGYTF. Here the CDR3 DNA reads TGTGCCAGCAGCTTGCGTCGAGGGCTCGGCTATGGCTACACCTTC.

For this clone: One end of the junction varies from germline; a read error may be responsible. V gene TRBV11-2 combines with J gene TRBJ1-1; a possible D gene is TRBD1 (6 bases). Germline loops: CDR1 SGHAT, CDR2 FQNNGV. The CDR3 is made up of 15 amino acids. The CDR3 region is CVSSGRWRDRTEAFF. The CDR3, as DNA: TGTGTCAGCAGCGGCCGCTGGAGAGACAGGACTGAAGCTTTCTTT. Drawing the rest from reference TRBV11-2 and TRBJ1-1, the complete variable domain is EAGVAQSPRYKIIEKRQSVAFWCNPISGHATLYWYQQILGQGPKLLIQFQNNGVVDDSQLPKDRFSAERLKGVDSTLKIQPAKLEDSAVYLCVSSGRWRDRTEAFFGQGTRLTVV.

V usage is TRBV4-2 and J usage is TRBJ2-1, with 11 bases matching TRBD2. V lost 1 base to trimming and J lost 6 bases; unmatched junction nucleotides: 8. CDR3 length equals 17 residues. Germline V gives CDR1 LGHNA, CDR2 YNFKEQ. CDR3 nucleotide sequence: TGTGCCAGCAGCCAAGTGGTAGCGGGGGGGTTCGGCAATGAGCAGTTCTTC. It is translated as CASSQVVAGGFGNEQFF.

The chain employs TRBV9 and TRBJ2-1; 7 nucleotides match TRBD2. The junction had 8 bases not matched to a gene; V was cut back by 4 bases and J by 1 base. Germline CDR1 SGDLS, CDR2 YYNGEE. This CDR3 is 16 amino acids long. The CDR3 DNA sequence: TGTGCCAGCAGCATAACCGGGACTATATCCTACAATGAGCAGTTCTTC. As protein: CASSITGTISYNEQFF.

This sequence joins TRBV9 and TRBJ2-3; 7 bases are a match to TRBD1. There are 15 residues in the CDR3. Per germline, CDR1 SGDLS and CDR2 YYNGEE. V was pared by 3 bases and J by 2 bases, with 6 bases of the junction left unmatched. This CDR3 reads CASSASGQTTDTQYF. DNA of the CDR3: TGTGCCAGCAGCGCATCGGGACAGACCACAGATACGCAGTATTTT. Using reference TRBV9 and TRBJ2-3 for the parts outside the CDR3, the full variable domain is DSGVTQTPKHLITATGQRVTLRCSPRSGDLSVYWYQQSLDQGLQFLIQYYNGEERAKGNILERFSAQQFPDLHSELNLSSLELGDSALYFCASSASGQTTDTQYFGPGTRLTVL.

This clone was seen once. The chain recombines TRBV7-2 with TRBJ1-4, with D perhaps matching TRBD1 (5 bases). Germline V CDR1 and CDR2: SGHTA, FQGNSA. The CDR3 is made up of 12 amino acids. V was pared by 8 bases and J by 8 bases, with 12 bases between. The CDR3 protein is CASGDWSEKLFF. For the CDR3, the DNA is TGTGCCAGCGGGGACTGGAGCGAAAAACTGTTTTTT.

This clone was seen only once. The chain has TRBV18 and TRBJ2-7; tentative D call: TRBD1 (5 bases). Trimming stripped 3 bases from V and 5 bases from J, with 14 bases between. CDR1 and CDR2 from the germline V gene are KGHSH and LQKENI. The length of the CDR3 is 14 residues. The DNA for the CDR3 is TGTGCCAGCTCACCGATTGGAAGGACAAACGAGCAGTACTTC. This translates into CASSPIGRTNEQYF. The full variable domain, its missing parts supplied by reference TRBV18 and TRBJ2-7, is NAGVMQNPRHLVRRRGQEARLRCSPMKGHSHVYWYRQLPEEGLKFMVYLQKENIIDESGMPKERFSAEFPKEGPSILRIQQVVRGDSAAYFCASSPIGRTNEQYFGPGTRLTVT.

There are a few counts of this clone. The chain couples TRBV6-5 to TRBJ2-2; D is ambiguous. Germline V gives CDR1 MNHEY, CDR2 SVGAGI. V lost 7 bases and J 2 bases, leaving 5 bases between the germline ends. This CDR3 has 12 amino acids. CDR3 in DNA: TGTGCCAGCACCCAAAACACCGGGGAGCTGTTTTTT. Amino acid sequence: CASTQNTGELFF.

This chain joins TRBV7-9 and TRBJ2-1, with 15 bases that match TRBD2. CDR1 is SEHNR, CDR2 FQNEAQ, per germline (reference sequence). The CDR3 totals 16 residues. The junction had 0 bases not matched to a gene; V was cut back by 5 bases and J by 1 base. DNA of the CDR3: TGTGCCAGCAGCGGGACTAGCGGGAGGTCCTACAATGAGCAGTTCTTC. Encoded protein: CASSGTSGRSYNEQFF.

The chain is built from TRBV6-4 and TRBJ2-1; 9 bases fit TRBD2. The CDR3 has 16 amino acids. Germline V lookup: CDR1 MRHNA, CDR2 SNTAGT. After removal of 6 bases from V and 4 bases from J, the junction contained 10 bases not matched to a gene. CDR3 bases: TGTGCCAGCAGCCTAGCGGGACTAGTACCTTACAATGAGCAGTTCTTC. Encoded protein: CASSLAGLVPYNEQFF.

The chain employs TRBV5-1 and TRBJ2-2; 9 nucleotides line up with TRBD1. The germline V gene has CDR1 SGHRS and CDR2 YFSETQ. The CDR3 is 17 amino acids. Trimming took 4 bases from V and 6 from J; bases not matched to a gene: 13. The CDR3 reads CASSRGTGSGGAGELFF. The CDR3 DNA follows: TGCGCCAGCAGCCGTGGGACAGGGAGCGGAGGGGCCGGGGAGCTGTTTTTT. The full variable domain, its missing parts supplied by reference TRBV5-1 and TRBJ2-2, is KAGVTQTPRYLIKTRGQQVTLSCSPISGHRSVSWYQQTPGQGLQFLFEYFSETQRNKGNFPGRFSGRQFSNSRSEMNVSTLELGDSALYLCASSRGTGSGGAGELFFGEGSRLTVL.

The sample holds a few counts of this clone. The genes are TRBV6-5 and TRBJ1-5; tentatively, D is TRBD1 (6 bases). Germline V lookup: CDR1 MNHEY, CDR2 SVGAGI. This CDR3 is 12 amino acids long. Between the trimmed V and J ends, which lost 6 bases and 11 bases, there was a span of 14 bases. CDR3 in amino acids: CASSNGQMAQHF. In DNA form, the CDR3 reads TGTGCCAGCAGCAACGGACAGATGGCCCAGCATTTT.

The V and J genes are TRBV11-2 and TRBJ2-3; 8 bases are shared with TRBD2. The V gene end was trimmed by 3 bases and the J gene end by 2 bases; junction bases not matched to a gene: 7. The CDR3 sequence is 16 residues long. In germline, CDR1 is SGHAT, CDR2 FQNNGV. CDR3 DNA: TGTGCCAGCAGCTTCCCACTAGCGGACTCCACAGATACGCAGTATTTT. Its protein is CASSFPLADSTDTQYF. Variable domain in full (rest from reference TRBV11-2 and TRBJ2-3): EAGVAQSPRYKIIEKRQSVAFWCNPISGHATLYWYQQILGQGPKLLIQFQNNGVVDDSQLPKDRFSAERLKGVDSTLKIQPAKLEDSAVYLCASSFPLADSTDTQYFGPGTRLTVL.

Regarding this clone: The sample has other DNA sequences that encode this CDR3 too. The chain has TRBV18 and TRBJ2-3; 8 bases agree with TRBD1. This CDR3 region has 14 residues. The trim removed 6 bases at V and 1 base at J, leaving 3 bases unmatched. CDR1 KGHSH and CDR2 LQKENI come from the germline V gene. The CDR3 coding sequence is TGTGCCAGCTCCCCGACAGGGGGCACAGATACGCAGTATTTT. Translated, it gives CASSPTGGTDTQYF.